These T cell receptor beta chains were read from a single sample in a study of T cells in tuberculosis. Clones were sequenced by immunoSEQ multiplex PCR, and TCRdb holds only the in-frame ones, with some missing. The data contain 37,000 or so clones, approximately 94% of them singletons. Input material: PBMCs. The receptors were sampled from a donor between 10 and 29 years old with latent tuberculosis or without tuberculosis infection. Some clones in this sample may be carry-over from other donors' samples. CDR3s include the opening cysteine and the closing phenylalanine or tryptophan. A D gene is named only where the DNA matches it firmly. A row's size may be missing; if present it is once, few, many or a size class.

v_call,d_call,clone_size,j_call,cdr3_nt,cdr3_aa
TRBV7-2,TRBD1,NA,TRBJ1-5,TGTGCCAGCAACACACAGGGGGCAAGTATAGGAGCCCAGCATTTT,CASNTQGASIGAQHF
TRBV30,TRBD2,NA,TRBJ2-6,TGTGCCCATTGGCAAGCGGGGAGTTACTCTGGGGCCAACGTCCTGACTTTC,CAHWQAGSYSGANVLTF
TRBV19,TRBD1,NA,TRBJ1-4,TGTGCCAGTAGTATCGACAGGGTCCCCGAAAAACTGTTTTTT,CASSIDRVPEKLFF
TRBV2,TRBD2,NA,TRBJ2-1,TGTGCCAGCAGGAGGACTAGCGGGGGGGAAAGACAGTTCTTC,CASRRTSGGERQFF
TRBV6-1,NA,NA,TRBJ1-4,TGTGCCAGCAGCCAGGGCCCTAATGAAAAACTGTTTTTT,CASSQGPNEKLFF
TRBV7-2,NA,NA,TRBJ1-2,TGTGCCAGCAGCTTACAGGGTAACTATGGCTACACCTTC,CASSLQGNYGYTF
TRBV4-1,TRBD2,NA,TRBJ2-3,TGCGCCAGCAGCCCGACTAGCGGGGGTCGGACTAGCACAGATACGCAGTATTTT,CASSPTSGGRTSTDTQYF
TRBV19,NA,NA,TRBJ2-1,TGTGCCAGTACCCCTTCAGGGGAAGGCTACAATGAGCAGTTCTTC,CASTPSGEGYNEQFF
TRBV29-1,NA,NA,TRBJ1-1,TGCAGCGTCCCGTCGGGGAACACTGAAGCTTTCTTT,CSVPSGNTEAFF
TRBV5-4,TRBD1,NA,TRBJ2-3,TGTGCCAGCAGCCCCCGGACAGGGTCCGGCACAGATACGCAGTATTTT,CASSPRTGSGTDTQYF
TRBV19,NA,NA,TRBJ2-1,TGTGCCAGTAGTATAGGGGTCGGGTACTACAATGAGCAGTTCTTC,CASSIGVGYYNEQFF
TRBV27,TRBD1,NA,TRBJ1-2,TGTGCCAGCAGTTTCGGACAGGGCAAGGATCGCACCTTC,CASSFGQGKDRTF
TRBV19,TRBD1,NA,TRBJ2-7,TGTGCCAGTACCCTCAAGCCGGGACAGGGTTGGTACGAGCAGTACTTC,CASTLKPGQGWYEQYF
TRBV20-1,NA,once,TRBJ1-1,TGCAGTGCTAGGGCCCAGTATGAAGCTTTCTTT,CSARAQYEAFF
TRBV29-1,NA,NA,TRBJ1-4,TGCAGCGCTGTTCAGGGAGGGAATGAAAAACTGTTTTTT,CSAVQGGNEKLFF
TRBV27,NA,NA,TRBJ1-2,TGTGCCAGCAGTCTTGATGGGGGGTACAACTATGGCTACACCTTC,CASSLDGGYNYGYTF
TRBV7-2,TRBD1,NA,TRBJ2-2,TGTGCCAGCAGCTCAAGACAGGGGGCAAACACCGGGGAGCTGTTTTTT,CASSSRQGANTGELFF
TRBV6-5,NA,NA,TRBJ2-3,TGTGCCGCACGGGGGTATAGCACAGATACGCAGTATTTT,CAARGYSTDTQYF
TRBV10-2,TRBD1,NA,TRBJ1-5,TGCGCCAGCAGGGCAGGGGGCAGGAGCAATCAGCCCCAGCATTTT,CASRAGGRSNQPQHF